This T cell receptor (beta chain) was captured in a study of monozygotic twins with inflammatory bowel disease. Study results and limitations: Healthy twins showed more clonotype sharing with others than IBD patients, especially patients with disease activity. Different T cell subtypes could not be distinguished.

TCRdb re-analyzed the 5' RACE reads; it lists each CDR3 protein once, without DNA. The sample table includes approximately 400,000 distinct CDR3 sequences. CDR3 length equals 11 residues. The germline V gene has CDR1 ENHRY and CDR2 SYGVKD. As concerns this clonotype: Its matching antigen is unknown.

The rearrangement joins TRBV10-3 to TRBJ1-2. The sample consisted of blood. The TCR was taken from a human donor with ulcerative colitis or Crohn's disease, or a healthy co-twin of an affected twin (not recorded which). CDR3 region: CAISGDHGYTF.